The table lists the clone carrying this T cell receptor (gamma chain) with a few counts. Its antigen is currently unknown. This specimen belongs to a study of gamma delta lymphoproliferative disorders and STAT genes. At the level of the study: Gamma-chain libraries were built from at least 50 ng of genomic DNA with the LymphoTrack Dx TCRG Assay.

The CDR3 covers 12 residues. CDR1 and CDR2 from the germline V gene are VINAFY and YDVSNSKD. The J segment lost 5 bases and the V segment lost 5 bases, leaving 6 bases of the junction unmatched. PBMCs from patients and controls supplied the genomic DNA for sequencing. TCRdb used CATT to re-call clones from the multiplex PCR reads. Here the sample spans about 2,200 gamma-chain clones, 9.8% being singletons. General study results and limits: Symptomatic patients' major clones used less common gene combinations than indolent patients'. Low-frequency NGS calls may be less specific, so public or private leukemic clones need confirmation.

This sequence originates from a human donor with gamma-delta T-cell large granular lymphocyte leukemia. Sequencing was done on a sample of blood. V is TRGV5 and J is TRGJ1 or TRGJ2. TCRdb leaves out the J gene; it was filled in here by matching the DNA to germline. The CDR3 sequence: CATWGGDYKKLF. CDR3 nucleotide sequence: TGTGCCACCTGGGGAGGGGATTATAAGAAACTCTTT.